Following are 29 T cell receptor beta chains from one sample sequenced in a study of cytomegalovirus exposure and HLA in healthy donors. 13 Jbeta primers and 60 Vbeta primers were used for the PCR. Libraries were prepared by immunoSEQ multiplex PCR; TCRdb keeps only in-frame clonotypes and omits some of them. The repertoire has about 160,000 clones, around 74% of them found once; the top ten carry about 2.1%. The sequenced sample consisted of PBMCs. The receptors derive from a female donor in good health and CMV-seronegative.

The gene calls are TRBV9 and TRBJ2-2; weak D call: TRBD2 (6 bases). This CDR3 region has 17 residues. The germline gives CDR1 SGDLS, CDR2 YYNGEE. Trimming stripped 4 bases from V and 5 bases from J, with 21 bases between. CDR3 amino acids: CASSRRGEREWTGELFF. For the CDR3, the DNA is TGTGCCAGCAGCCGCCGCGGGGAAAGGGAGTGGACCGGGGAGCTGTTTTTT.

The chain links TRBV19 to TRBJ1-2, with D possibly being TRBD1 (5 bases). V lost 3 bases, J lost 8 bases, and 19 bases lay in between. The CDR3 extends over 15 amino acids. CDR1 LNHDA and CDR2 SQIVND come from the germline V gene (reference sequence). Here the CDR3 DNA reads TGTGCCAGTAGTATTTATTATGGGCAGGGTGGAGGCTACACCTTC. Amino acid sequence: CASSIYYGQGGGYTF.

The chain has TRBV6-1 and TRBJ1-2; D possibly corresponds to TRBD1 (5 bases). Per the germline V gene, CDR1 is MNHNS and CDR2 is SASEGT. V was shortened by 1 base and J by 2 bases, with 11 bases between the two germline ends. This CDR3 region has 15 residues. The CDR3 DNA sequence: TGTGCCAGCAGTGAAGTGCTGGACACAAACTATGGCTACACCTTC. This encodes CASSEVLDTNYGYTF.

V and J are TRBV18 and TRBJ2-5; D unresolved. CDR1 KGHSH and CDR2 LQKENI come from the germline V gene. The CDR3 contains 12 residues. Trimming removed 4 bases from V and 2 bases from J, with 5 bases in between. CDR3 sequence: CASSHSQETQYF. The CDR3 DNA reads as TGTGCCAGCTCACATAGTCAAGAGACCCAGTACTTC.

This CDR3 is CASSDRTANTEAFF. The CDR3 nucleotides are TGCGCCAGCAGTGACCGGACAGCGAACACTGAAGCTTTCTTT. This chain connects TRBV10-2 to TRBJ1-1; D might be TRBD1 (6 bases). This CDR3 region has 14 residues. CDR1 is WSHSY, CDR2 SAAADI, per germline. V dropped 3 bases and J dropped 1 base, with 9 bases sitting between them.

The rearrangement uses TRBV7-3 and TRBJ2-2, with D possibly being TRBD2 (5 bases). V was pared by 2 bases and J by 13 bases, with 17 bases between. The CDR3 is 14 residues long. CDR1 and CDR2 from the germline V gene are SGHTA and FQGTGA. CDR3 DNA: TGTGCCAGCAGCTTAGGGATCAGAGGAGGCCCGCTGTTTTTT. As protein: CASSLGIRGGPLFF.

The chain recombines TRBV11-1 with TRBJ2-7; no clear D gene. The V gene lost 4 bases and the J gene lost 7 bases, with 11 bases spanning the gap. The CDR3 spans 12 residues. Germline-derived CDR1 and CDR2 are SGHAT and FQDESV (reference sequence). CDR3 coding DNA: TGTGCCAGCAGCTACGAGGTCCCAGAGCAGTACTTC. It is translated as CASSYEVPEQYF.

The chain is built from TRBV11-3 and TRBJ1-2, with D perhaps matching TRBD1 (6 bases). Trimming stripped 10 bases from V and 4 bases from J, with 22 bases between. Per germline, CDR1 SGHNT and CDR2 YENEEA. The CDR3 covers 15 residues. The CDR3 nucleotides are TGTGCCAAGGCGCTCTGGAGACAGGCGACCTATGGCTACACCTTC. Translation gives CAKALWRQATYGYTF.

In this sample, this clone turned up once. The chain has TRBV6-4 and TRBJ1-1, with D possibly matching TRBD1 (6 bases). CDR1 and CDR2 from the germline V gene are MRHNA and SNTAGT. This CDR3 is 13 amino acids long. The ends were cut back, 3 bases at V and 4 bases at J, with 9 bases in the middle. The DNA of the CDR3 is TGTGCCAGCAGTGAGGGGGCCGGCACTGAAGCTTTCTTT. This codes for CASSEGAGTEAFF.

The rearrangement joins TRBV7-2 to TRBJ2-7; TRBD1 might be the D (7 bases). CDR3 length: 15 amino acids. The V and J ends lost 1 base and 0 bases respectively, with 10 bases between them. CDR1 and CDR2 (germline): SGHTA, FQGNSA. CDR3 sequence: CASSLGRGASYEQYF. CDR3 nucleotide sequence: TGTGCCAGCAGCTTAGGCAGGGGGGCCTCCTACGAGCAGTACTTC.

This CDR3 reads CAWRPQGPGYTF. The CDR3 coding sequence is TGTGCCTGGAGGCCACAGGGGCCTGGCTACACCTTC. The V and J genes are TRBV30 and TRBJ1-2; 7 bases match TRBD1. Germline CDR1 reads GTSNPN; CDR2 reads SVGIG (reference sequence). The CDR3 consists of 12 residues. The ends lost 3 bases at V and 7 bases at J; junction bases unmatched: 5.

This chain uses TRBV10-3 with TRBJ1-2; D remains ambiguous. V lost 0 bases and J 8 bases, leaving 13 bases between the germline ends. From germline, CDR1 is ENHRY and CDR2 SYGVKD. The CDR3 totals 14 residues. The CDR3 spells CAISESGQAVGYTF. In DNA form, the CDR3 reads TGTGCCATCAGTGAGTCAGGTCAGGCCGTAGGCTACACCTTC.

The chain has TRBV6-1 and TRBJ2-3; 7 bases map to TRBD2. The germline CDR1 and CDR2 sequences are MNHNS and SASEGT. The CDR3 loop spans 13 amino acids. The CDR3 spells CVVIAGYTDTQYF. The CDR3 nucleotides read TGTGTCGTGATAGCGGGCTACACAGATACGCAGTATTTT.

The CDR3 DNA is TGTGCCAGCAGCAGTTACAGGGGAACCGGGGAGCTGTTTTTT. It is translated as CASSSYRGTGELFF. This sequence joins TRBV5-4 and TRBJ2-2; TRBD1 agrees at 7 bases. The germline V gene encodes CDR1 SGHNT and CDR2 YYREEE (reference sequence). CDR3 length: 14 amino acids. Losses at the gene ends were 4 bases for V and 5 bases for J; bases not matched to a gene: 5. The full variable domain, rest sourced from reference TRBV5-4 and TRBJ2-2, is ETGVTQSPTHLIKTRGQQVTLRCSSQSGHNTVSWYQQALGQGPQFIFQYYREEENGRGNFPPRFSGLQFPNYSSELNVNALELDDSALYLCASSSYRGTGELFFGEGSRLTVL.

The chain employs TRBV5-1 and TRBJ2-4, with TRBD1 matching 7 bases. V lost 4 bases and J lost 7; bases outside the gene matches: 2. Germline assignment: CDR1 SGHRS and CDR2 YFSETQ. The CDR3 is 12 residues long. Here the CDR3 DNA reads TGCGCCAGCAGCCCGGGACAGAACATTCAGTACTTC. Its protein is CASSPGQNIQYF.

CDR3 sequence reads: CASSQITGLFNYEQYF. DNA of the CDR3: TGCGCCAGCAGCCAAATAACGGGACTCTTTAACTACGAGCAGTACTTC. This rearrangement joins TRBV4-1 to TRBJ2-5; a possible D gene is TRBD2 (6 bases). The closer fit of TRBJ2-7 to the DNA end suggests the J call may be wrong. Germline V gene sequence: CDR1 MGHRA, CDR2 YSYEKL. The CDR3 covers 16 residues.

The chain recombines TRBV7-9 with TRBJ2-1; D perhaps matches TRBD2 (5 bases). The CDR3 runs 12 residues. V was trimmed by 6 bases and J by 9 bases, leaving 12 bases between them. Germline CDR1 and CDR2: SEHNR and FQNEAQ (reference sequence). CDR3 loop: CASSSTSREQFF. The DNA for the CDR3 is TGTGCCAGCAGTTCAACTAGTCGTGAGCAGTTCTTC. Based on the CDR3 plus reference TRBV7-9 and TRBJ2-1, the full variable domain is DTGVSQNPRHKITKRGQNVTFRCDPISEHNRLYWYRQTLGQGPEFLTYFQNEAQLEKSRLLSDRFSAERPKGSFSTLEIQRTEQGDSAMYLCASSSTSREQFFGPGTRLTVL.

The chain recombines TRBV19 with TRBJ1-5, with TRBD1 identical over 10 bases. J was trimmed by 5 bases and V by 6 bases; bases with no gene match: 7. Germline V gene lookup returns CDR1 LNHDA and CDR2 SQIVND (reference sequence). The CDR3 is made up of 15 amino acids. The chain's CDR3 is CASSLDRGEHQPQHF. In DNA form, the CDR3 reads TGTGCCAGTAGCCTGGACAGGGGGGAACATCAGCCCCAGCATTTT.

The table lists this clone with many counts. This chain connects TRBV6-1 to TRBJ1-2; D gene ambiguous. Trimming stripped 1 base from V and 4 bases from J, with 7 bases between. Germline CDR1 is MNHNS and CDR2 is SASEGT. This CDR3 region has 13 residues. The CDR3 nucleotides are TGTGCCAGCAGTGAAGATGAGATCTATGGCTACACCTTC. The encoded protein is CASSEDEIYGYTF.

The chain links TRBV21-1 to TRBJ1-1. TRBV21-1 is a pseudogene segment. This CDR3 spans 15 amino acids. The CDR3 is CASSKGLGGARGAFF. In DNA form, the CDR3 reads TGTGCCAGCAGCAAAGGTTTGGGAGGGGCCAGGGGAGCTTTCTTT.

This chain connects TRBV7-8 to TRBJ2-5; 12 bases line up with TRBD2. CDR1 SGHVS and CDR2 FQNEAQ come from the germline V gene. This CDR3 contains 14 residues. The V gene end was trimmed by 7 bases and the J gene end by 5 bases; junction bases not matched to a gene: 5. The CDR3 bases are TGTGCCAGCACACTAGCGGGGGGAGCCGAGACCCAGTACTTC. Translating it yields CASTLAGGAETQYF.

This clone was seen more than once but under ten times. The chain is built from TRBV4-1 and TRBJ2-3; TRBD2 matches 10 bases. Unmatched junction bases numbered 6, after V lost 3 bases and J lost 3 bases. CDR1 is MGHRA, CDR2 YSYEKL, per germline. The CDR3 consists of 16 residues. The CDR3 loop is CASSQSSGRVTDTQYF. In DNA form, the CDR3 reads TGCGCCAGCAGCCAGTCCAGCGGGAGGGTAACAGATACGCAGTATTTT.

The rearrangement uses TRBV9 and TRBJ2-5, with TRBD1 matching 7 bases. Germline CDR1 and CDR2: SGDLS and YYNGEE. The CDR3 consists of 12 residues. The V and J ends lost 0 bases and 9 bases, in that order; junction bases with no gene match: 2. CDR3 bases: TGTGCCAGCAGCGTAGGGGACAGAGCCCAGTACTTC. Protein sequence: CASSVGDRAQYF.

The genes are TRBV11-2 and TRBJ1-4; a weak D match, TRBD1 (5 bases). Between the trimmed V and J ends, which lost 5 bases and 0 bases, there was a span of 10 bases. The V gene's germline CDR1 is SGHAT and CDR2 FQNNGV. The CDR3 runs to 15 residues. In DNA, the CDR3 is TGTGCCAGCAGCCGAGACAGTGCAACTAATGAAAAACTGTTTTTT. As protein: CASSRDSATNEKLFF.

The V call is TRBV29-1, the J call TRBJ1-2; no clear D. This CDR3 has 12 residues. Germline assignment: CDR1 SQVTM and CDR2 ANQGSEA. V was cut by 5 bases and J by 7 bases, with 14 bases left in between. This CDR3 reads CSVLEGLGGYTF. CDR3 in DNA: TGCAGCGTTTTAGAGGGATTAGGTGGCTACACCTTC.

The chain has TRBV19 and TRBJ1-5, with 9 positions matching TRBD1. The CDR3 contains 16 residues. Germline V gene sequence: CDR1 LNHDA, CDR2 SQIVND (reference sequence). V gave up 6 bases and J gave up 6 bases; unmatched junction bases: 12. The DNA of the CDR3 is TGTGCCAGTAGACCCCGACAGGGGGAAGGGTCTCAGCCCCAGCATTTT. This translates into CASRPRQGEGSQPQHF.

The chain carries TRBV11-2 and TRBJ2-7; 8 bases line up with TRBD1. V lost 0 bases and J lost 4; bases outside the gene matches: 2. Germline V CDR1 and CDR2: SGHAT, FQNNGV. CDR3 length: 14 residues. The CDR3 here is CASSLDRGRYEQYF. In DNA, the CDR3 is TGTGCCAGCAGCTTAGACAGGGGGCGATACGAGCAGTACTTC.

This clone was detected only a few times. This sequence joins TRBV2 and TRBJ2-2; tentative D call: TRBD2 (6 bases). This CDR3 is built from 13 residues. The V end lost 2 bases, the J end lost 12 bases, and 13 bases lay between the germline ends. Germline CDR1 and CDR2: SNHLY and FYNNEI. The CDR3 coding sequence is TGTGCCAGCAGTGAATTGGGACTGGGGCAGCTGTTTTTT. It specifies CASSELGLGQLFF.

This sequence joins TRBV4-2 and TRBJ1-5; 9 bases match TRBD1. Unmatched junction bases numbered 4, after V lost 1 base and J lost 0 bases. CDR1 LGHNA and CDR2 YNFKEQ come from the germline V gene. The CDR3 runs 17 residues. CDR3 DNA sequence: TGTGCCAGCAGCCAAGGGACAGGGGTCCTTAGCAATCAGCCCCAGCATTTT. Encoded protein: CASSQGTGVLSNQPQHF.